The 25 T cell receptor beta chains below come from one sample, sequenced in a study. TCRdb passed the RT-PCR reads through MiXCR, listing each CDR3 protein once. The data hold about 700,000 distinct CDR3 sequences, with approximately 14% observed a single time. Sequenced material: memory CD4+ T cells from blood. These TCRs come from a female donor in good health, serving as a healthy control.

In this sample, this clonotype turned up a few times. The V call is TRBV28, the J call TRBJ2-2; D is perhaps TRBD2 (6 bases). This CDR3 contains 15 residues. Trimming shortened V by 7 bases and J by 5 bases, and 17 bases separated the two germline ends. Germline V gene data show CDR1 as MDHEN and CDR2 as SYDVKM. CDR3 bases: TGTGCCAGCATCCCCGGGGACTTTATAACCGGGGAGCTGTTTTTT. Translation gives CASIPGDFITGELFF. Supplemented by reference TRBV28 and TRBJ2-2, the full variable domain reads DVKVTQSSRYLVKRTGEKVFLECVQDMDHENMFWYRQDPGLGLRLIYFSYDVKMKEKGDIPEGYSVSREKKERFSLILESASTNQTSMYLCASIPGDFITGELFFGEGSRLTVL.

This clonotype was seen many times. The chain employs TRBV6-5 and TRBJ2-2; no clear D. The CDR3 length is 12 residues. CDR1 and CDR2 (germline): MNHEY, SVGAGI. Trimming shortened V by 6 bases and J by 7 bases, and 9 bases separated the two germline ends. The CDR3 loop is CASRSTYGELFF. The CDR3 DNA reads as TGTGCCAGCAGATCAACCTACGGGGAGCTGTTTTTT.

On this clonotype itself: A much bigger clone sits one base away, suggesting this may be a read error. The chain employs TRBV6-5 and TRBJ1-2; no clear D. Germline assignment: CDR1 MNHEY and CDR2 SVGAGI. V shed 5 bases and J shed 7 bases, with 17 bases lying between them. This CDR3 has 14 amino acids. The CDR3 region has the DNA TGTGCCAGCAGTATAGGTATAGGGAGAGTTGGCTACACCTTC. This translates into CASSIGIGRVGYTF.

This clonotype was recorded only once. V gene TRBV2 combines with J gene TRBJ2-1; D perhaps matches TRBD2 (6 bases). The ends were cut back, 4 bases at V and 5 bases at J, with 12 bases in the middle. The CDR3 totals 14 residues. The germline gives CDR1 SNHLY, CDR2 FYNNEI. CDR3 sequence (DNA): TGTGCCAGCAGTGCTAGCGAAAGGGACAATGAGCAGTTCTTC. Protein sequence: CASSASERDNEQFF.

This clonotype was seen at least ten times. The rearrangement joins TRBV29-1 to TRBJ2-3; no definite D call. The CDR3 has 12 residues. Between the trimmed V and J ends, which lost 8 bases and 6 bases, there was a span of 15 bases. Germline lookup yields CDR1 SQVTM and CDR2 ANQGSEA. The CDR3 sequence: CSFPGHYDTQYF. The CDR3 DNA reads TGCAGCTTCCCCGGGCATTACGATACGCAGTATTTT.

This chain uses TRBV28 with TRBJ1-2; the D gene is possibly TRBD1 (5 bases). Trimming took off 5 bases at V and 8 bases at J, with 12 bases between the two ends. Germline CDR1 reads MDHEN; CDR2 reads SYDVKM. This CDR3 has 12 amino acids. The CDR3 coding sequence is TGTGCCAGCAGTCTACAGGAACGGGGCTACACCTTC. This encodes CASSLQERGYTF.

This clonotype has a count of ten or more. The DNA for the CDR3 is TGTGCCATCAGTGAGTCGGCTAGCCATGGGGAGCAGTTCTTC. Translated: CAISESASHGEQFF. The V gene is TRBV10-3, the J gene TRBJ2-1; weak D call: TRBD2 (5 bases). The CDR3 consists of 14 residues. V gave up 0 bases and J gave up 10 bases, with 13 bases separating them. Germline V gene lookup returns CDR1 ENHRY and CDR2 SYGVKD.

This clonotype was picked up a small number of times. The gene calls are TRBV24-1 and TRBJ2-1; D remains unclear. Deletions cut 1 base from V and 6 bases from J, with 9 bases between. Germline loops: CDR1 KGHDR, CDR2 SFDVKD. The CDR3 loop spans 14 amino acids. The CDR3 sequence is CATSDLGSSNEQFF. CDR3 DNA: TGTGCCACCAGTGATTTAGGGTCGTCCAATGAGCAGTTCTTC.

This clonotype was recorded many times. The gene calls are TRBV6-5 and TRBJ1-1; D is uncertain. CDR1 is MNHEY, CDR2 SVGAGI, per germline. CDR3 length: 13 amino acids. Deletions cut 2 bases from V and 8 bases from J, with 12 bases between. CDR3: CASSYNGESEAFF. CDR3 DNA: TGTGCCAGCAGTTACAATGGAGAGTCGGAAGCTTTCTTT.

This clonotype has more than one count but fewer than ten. The CDR3 sequence: CASSLSEGSYGYTF. CDR3 DNA sequence: TGTGCCAGCTCACTCAGTGAGGGGAGCTATGGCTACACCTTC. The chain carries TRBV18 and TRBJ1-2; TRBD1 is a possible D gene (5 bases). This CDR3 has 14 amino acids. The germline CDR1 and CDR2 sequences are KGHSH and LQKENI. V gave up 4 bases and J gave up 4 bases, with 13 bases separating them.

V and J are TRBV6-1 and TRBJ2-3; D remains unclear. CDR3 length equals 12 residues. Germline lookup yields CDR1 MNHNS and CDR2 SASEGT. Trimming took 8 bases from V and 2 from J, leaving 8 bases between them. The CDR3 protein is CASGWSTDTQYF. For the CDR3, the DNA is TGTGCCAGCGGGTGGTCCACAGATACGCAGTATTTT.

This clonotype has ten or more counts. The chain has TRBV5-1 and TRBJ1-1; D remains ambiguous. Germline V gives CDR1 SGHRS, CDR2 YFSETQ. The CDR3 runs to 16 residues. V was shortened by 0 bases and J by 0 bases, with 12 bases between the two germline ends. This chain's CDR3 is CASSLAGGVMNTEAFF. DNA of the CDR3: TGCGCCAGCAGCTTGGCCGGCGGGGTAATGAACACTGAAGCTTTCTTT.

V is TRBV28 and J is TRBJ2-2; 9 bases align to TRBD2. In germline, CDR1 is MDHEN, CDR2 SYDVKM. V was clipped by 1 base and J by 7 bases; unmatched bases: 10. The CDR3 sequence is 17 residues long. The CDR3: CASSLSGGRAASGELFF. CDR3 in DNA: TGTGCCAGCAGTTTATCGGGCGGGAGGGCCGCTAGCGGGGAGCTGTTTTTT.

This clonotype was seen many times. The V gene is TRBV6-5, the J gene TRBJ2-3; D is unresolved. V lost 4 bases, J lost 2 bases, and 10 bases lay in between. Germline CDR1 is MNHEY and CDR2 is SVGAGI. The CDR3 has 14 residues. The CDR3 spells CASSSAVFTDTQYF. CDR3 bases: TGTGCCAGCAGTTCCGCGGTATTCACAGATACGCAGTATTTT.

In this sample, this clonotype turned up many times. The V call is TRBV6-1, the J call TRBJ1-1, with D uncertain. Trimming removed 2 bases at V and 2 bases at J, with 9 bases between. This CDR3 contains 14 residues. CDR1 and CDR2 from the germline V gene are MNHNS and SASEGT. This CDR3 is CASSEWAENTEAFF. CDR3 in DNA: TGTGCCAGCAGTGAATGGGCAGAAAACACTGAAGCTTTCTTT.

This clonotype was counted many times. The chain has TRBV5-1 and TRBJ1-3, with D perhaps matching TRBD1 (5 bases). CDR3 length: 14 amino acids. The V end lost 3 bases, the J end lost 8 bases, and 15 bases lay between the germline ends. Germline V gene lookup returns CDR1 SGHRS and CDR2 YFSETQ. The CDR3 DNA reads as TGCGCCAGCAGCTCTTCAGGGTCAACGCACACCATATATTTT. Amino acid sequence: CASSSSGSTHTIYF.

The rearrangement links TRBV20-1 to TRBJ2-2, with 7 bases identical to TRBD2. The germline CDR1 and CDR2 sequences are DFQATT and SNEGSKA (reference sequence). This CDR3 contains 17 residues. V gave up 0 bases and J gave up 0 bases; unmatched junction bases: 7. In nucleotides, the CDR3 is TGCAGTGCTAGAGATCCAGGTCTAGCGGCGAACACCGGGGAGCTGTTTTTT. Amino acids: CSARDPGLAANTGELFF.

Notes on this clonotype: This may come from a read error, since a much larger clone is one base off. The CDR3 region is CVSSYSQGGTGELFF. The CDR3 DNA follows: TGTGTCAGCAGTTACTCGCAGGGAGGGACCGGGGAGCTGTTTTTT. The chain recombines TRBV6-5 with TRBJ2-2; 7 nucleotides match TRBD2. This CDR3 is built from 15 residues. The germline V gene encodes CDR1 MNHEY and CDR2 SVGAGI.

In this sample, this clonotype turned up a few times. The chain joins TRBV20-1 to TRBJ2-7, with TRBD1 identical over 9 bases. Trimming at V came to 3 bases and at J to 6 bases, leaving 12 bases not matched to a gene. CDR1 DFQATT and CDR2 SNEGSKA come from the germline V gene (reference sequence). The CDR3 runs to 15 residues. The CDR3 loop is CSASGDRVLQSEQYF. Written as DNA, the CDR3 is TGCAGTGCTAGCGGGGACAGGGTTTTGCAGAGCGAGCAGTACTTC.

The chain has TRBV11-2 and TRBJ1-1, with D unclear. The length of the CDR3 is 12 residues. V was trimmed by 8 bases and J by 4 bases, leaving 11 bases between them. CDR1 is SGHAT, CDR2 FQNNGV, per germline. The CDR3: CASGWEFTEAFF. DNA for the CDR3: TGTGCCAGCGGCTGGGAATTCACTGAAGCTTTCTTT. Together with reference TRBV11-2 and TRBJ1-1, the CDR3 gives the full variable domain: EAGVAQSPRYKIIEKRQSVAFWCNPISGHATLYWYQQILGQGPKLLIQFQNNGVVDDSQLPKDRFSAERLKGVDSTLKIQPAKLEDSAVYLCASGWEFTEAFFGQGTRLTVV.

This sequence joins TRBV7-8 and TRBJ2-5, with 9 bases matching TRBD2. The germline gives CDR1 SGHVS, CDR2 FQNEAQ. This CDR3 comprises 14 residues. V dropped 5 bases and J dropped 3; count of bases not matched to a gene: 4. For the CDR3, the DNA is TGTGCCAGCAGCGCGGGGGGGACAGAAGAGACCCAGTACTTC. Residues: CASSAGGTEETQYF.

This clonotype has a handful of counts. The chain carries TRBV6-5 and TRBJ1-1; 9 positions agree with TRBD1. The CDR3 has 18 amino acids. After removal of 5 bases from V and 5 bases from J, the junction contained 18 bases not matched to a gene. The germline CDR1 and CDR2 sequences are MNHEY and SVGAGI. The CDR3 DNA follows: TGTGCCAGCAGTCAACCGGGGTTGACAGGGGGTATGAGTACTGAAGCTTTCTTT. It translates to CASSQPGLTGGMSTEAFF.

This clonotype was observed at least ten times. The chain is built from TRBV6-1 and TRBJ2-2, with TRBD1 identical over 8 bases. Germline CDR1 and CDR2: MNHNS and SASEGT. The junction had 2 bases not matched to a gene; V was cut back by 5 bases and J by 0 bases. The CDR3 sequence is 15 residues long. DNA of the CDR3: TGTGCCAGCAGTTCAGGGGGCGCGAACACCGGGGAGCTGTTTTTT. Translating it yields CASSSGGANTGELFF.

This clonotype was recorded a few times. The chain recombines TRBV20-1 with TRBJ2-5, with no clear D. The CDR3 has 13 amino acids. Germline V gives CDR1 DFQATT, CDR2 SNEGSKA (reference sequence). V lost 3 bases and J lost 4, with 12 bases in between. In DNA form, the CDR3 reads TGCAGTGCTAGTCCCAGCGCGGTAGAGACCCAGTACTTC. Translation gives CSASPSAVETQYF.

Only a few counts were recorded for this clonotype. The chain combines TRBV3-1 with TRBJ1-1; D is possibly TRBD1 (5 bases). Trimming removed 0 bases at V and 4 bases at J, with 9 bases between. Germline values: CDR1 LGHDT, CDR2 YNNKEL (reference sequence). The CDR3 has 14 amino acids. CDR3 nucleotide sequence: TGTGCCAGCAGCCAAGAATTGAGGGGCACTGAAGCTTTCTTT. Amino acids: CASSQELRGTEAFF.